Only one count was recorded for the clone carrying this TCR beta chain. What it binds is not known. One base away lies a much larger clone, so this may be a sequencing read error. This specimen belongs to a study of molecular identifiers for immune sequencing clone quantification. Study-level points and caveats: Over 99% of CMV-specific effector molecules, but under 1% of naive ones, were in clones above 20 copies.

TCRdb re-derived calls from the PCR reads in MiXCR, one entry per CDR3 protein. The table lists under 600,000 distinct CDR3 sequences, 20% to 25% of them singletons. This CDR3 is 14 amino acids long. CDR1 and CDR2 from the germline V gene are GTSNPN and SVGIG (reference sequence). V dropped 8 bases and J dropped 4; count of bases not matched to a gene: 11. Sequenced: naive CD8+ T cells from blood, with Jurkat cell RNA spiked in. Subset specified: FACS-sorted CD8+CD4-CCR7+CD45RA+ naive T cells. V gene TRBV30 combines with J gene TRBJ2-3, with 8 bases aligning to TRBD2. This clonotype originated in a human donor in good health. Some libraries in this study had Jurkat cell RNA spiked in. CDR3 coding DNA: TGTGCCGGGGCAAAGGCGGGGGGTTCAGATACGCAGTATTTT. The encoded protein is CAGAKAGGSDTQYF.